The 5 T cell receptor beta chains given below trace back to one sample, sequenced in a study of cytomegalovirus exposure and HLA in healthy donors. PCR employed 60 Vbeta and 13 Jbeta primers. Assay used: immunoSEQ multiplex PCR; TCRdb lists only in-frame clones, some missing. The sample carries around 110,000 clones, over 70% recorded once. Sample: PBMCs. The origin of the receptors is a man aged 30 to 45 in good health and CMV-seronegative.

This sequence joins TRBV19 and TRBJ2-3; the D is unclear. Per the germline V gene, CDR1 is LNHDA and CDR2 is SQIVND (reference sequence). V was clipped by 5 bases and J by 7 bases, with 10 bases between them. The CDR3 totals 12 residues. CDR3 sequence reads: CASSAQAYTQYF. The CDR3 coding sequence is TGTGCCAGTAGTGCGCAGGCGTATACGCAGTATTTT.

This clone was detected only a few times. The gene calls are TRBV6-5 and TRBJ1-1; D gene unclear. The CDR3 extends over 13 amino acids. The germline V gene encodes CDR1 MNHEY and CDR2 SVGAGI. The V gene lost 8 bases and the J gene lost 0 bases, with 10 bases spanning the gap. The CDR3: CASAVHMNTEAFF. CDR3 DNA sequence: TGTGCCAGCGCGGTACACATGAACACTGAAGCTTTCTTT.

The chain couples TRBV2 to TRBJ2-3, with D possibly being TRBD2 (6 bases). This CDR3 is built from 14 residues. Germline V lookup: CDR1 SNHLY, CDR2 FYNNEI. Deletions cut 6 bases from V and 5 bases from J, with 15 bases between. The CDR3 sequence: CASRGGGAGDTQYF. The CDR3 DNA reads TGTGCCAGCAGGGGAGGAGGGGCAGGAGATACGCAGTATTTT.

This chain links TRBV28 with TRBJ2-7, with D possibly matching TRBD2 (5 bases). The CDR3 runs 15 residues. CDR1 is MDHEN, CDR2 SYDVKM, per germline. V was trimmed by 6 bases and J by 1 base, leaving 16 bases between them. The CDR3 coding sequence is TGTGCCAGCAGACCTAATGGGAGCGGTTCCTACGAGCAGTACTTC. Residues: CASRPNGSGSYEQYF.

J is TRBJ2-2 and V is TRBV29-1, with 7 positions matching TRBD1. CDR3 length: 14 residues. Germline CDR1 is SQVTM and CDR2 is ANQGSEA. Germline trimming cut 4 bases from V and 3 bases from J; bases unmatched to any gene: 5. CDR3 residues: CSVVTGIYTGELFF. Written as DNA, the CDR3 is TGCAGCGTTGTGACAGGGATTTACACCGGGGAGCTGTTTTTT.